Reported below is one T cell receptor (beta chain). Its antigen remains unknown. Healthy donors had no documented immune events, such as infections, while sampled. The repertoire was sequenced with immunoSEQ multiplex PCR; TCRdb's copy has only in-frame clones and lacks some. This table has approximately 79,000 clones, approximately 87% appearing once. The sample is drawn from a study of identifying expanded T cells in peripheral blood. Study-wide results and limits: Technical replicates showed around 1.3 changed clones; two weeks roughly 15; four weeks 19.

Germline V lookup: CDR1 GTSNPN, CDR2 SVGIG (reference sequence). The CDR3 runs to 14 residues. V lost 3 bases and J 5 bases, leaving 16 bases between the germline ends. The sample consisted of blood. The sequence was obtained from a person aged 18-69 years in good health. The rearrangement joins TRBV30 to TRBJ1-2; a possible D gene is TRBD1 (6 bases). DNA for the CDR3: TGTGCCTGGAGGGCTAGGGGGGCGCCGTATGGCTACACCTTC. Its translation is CAWRARGAPYGYTF.